The rows below give T cell receptor beta chains drawn from one sample of a study of blood T cell repertoires in COVID-19. TCRdb's copy holds only in-frame clones and misses some; the assay was immunoSEQ multiplex PCR. The data hold 200,000 to 250,000 clones, with around 89% observed a single time. What was sequenced was peripheral blood. The receptors were gathered from a man aged 25-45 years with COVID-19, enrolled during active disease. Each CDR3 is given with its conserved first and last residue. A D gene is named only where the DNA matches it firmly. Clone size is not always given. Where it is, it says once, few, many or a class for expanded clones.

clone size	J gene	D gene	V gene	CDR3 DNA	CDR3 protein
.	TRBJ1-5	TRBD1	TRBV30	TGTGCCTGGAGTTCTGGACAGGGGAGCAATCAGCCCCAGCATTTT	CAWSSGQGSNQPQHF
.	TRBJ2-6	.	TRBV7-8	TGTGCCAGCAGCCGATTTCAATCTGGGGCCAACGTCCTGACTTTC	CASSRFQSGANVLTF
few	TRBJ2-7	.	TRBV12-3/TRBV12-4	TGTGCCAGCACTTTACAGGGTCCCTACGAGCAGTACTTC	CASTLQGPYEQYF
.	TRBJ1-5	.	TRBV24-1	TGTGCCACCAGTGATTCGCGTGGTCAGCCCCAGCATTTT	CATSDSRGQPQHF
.	TRBJ1-5	.	TRBV7-2	TGTGCCAGCAGCTTAGTAGGTGGAGGCAATCAGCCCCAGCATTTT	CASSLVGGGNQPQHF
.	TRBJ2-3	TRBD2	TRBV5-4	TGTGCCAGCAGCCAAGGGACTAGCAGTGAAGATACGCAGTATTTT	CASSQGTSSEDTQYF
.	TRBJ1-1	.	TRBV29-1	TGCAGCGCTAACTATCTAACAGGGTCTCCTGAAGCTTTCTTT	CSANYLTGSPEAFF
once	TRBJ1-2	.	TRBV2	TGTGCCAGCAGTGAAGCGGCAGGGGAAGGTGGCTACACCTTC	CASSEAAGEGGYTF
.	TRBJ1-5	.	TRBV7-9	TGTGCCAGCAGCTTCGGCCCCGGGGGGGCTCAGCCCCAGCATTTT	CASSFGPGGAQPQHF
.	TRBJ2-2	.	TRBV5-6	TGTGCCAGCAGCTTGTTCATTTCCTCGGGGGTCAGAGACACCGGGGAGCTGTTTTTT	CASSLFISSGVRDTGELFF
.	TRBJ1-1	.	TRBV9	TGTGCCAGCAGCTCGCAGGGGACAAACACTGAAGCTTTCTTT	CASSSQGTNTEAFF
.	TRBJ2-5	.	TRBV5-5	TGTGCCAGCAGCTTGGGCGGGGAAGAGACCCAGTACTTC	CASSLGGEETQYF
.	TRBJ1-2	TRBD1	TRBV5-1	TGCGCCAGCAGCTTTAATACCCAACGGACAGGTGAATATGGCTACACCTTC	CASSFNTQRTGEYGYTF
.	TRBJ1-5	.	TRBV7-2	TGTGCCAGCACCTACAGGGCGCAGGGCAATCAGCCCCAGCATTTT	CASTYRAQGNQPQHF
.	TRBJ2-7	TRBD2	TRBV30	TGTGCCTGGAGCGCCGGACTAGAGCGGGGAGAGCAGTACTTC	CAWSAGLERGEQYF
.	TRBJ1-2	TRBD1	TRBV4-3	TGCGCCAGCAGCTCTGGGACAGGGGCCTATGGCTACACCTTC	CASSSGTGAYGYTF
once	TRBJ2-1	TRBD2	TRBV30	TGTGCCTGGAGTGGAACCTCCACCTTAGGCGGGAGAGGTTACAATGAGCAGTTCTTC	CAWSGTSTLGGRGYNEQFF
few	TRBJ2-1	.	TRBV19	TGTGCCAGTAGTATAGTACGGACTCAGAGAGACAATGAGCAGTTCTTC	CASSIVRTQRDNEQFF
.	TRBJ2-6	.	TRBV28	TGTGCCAGCAGTCCGCCACCACTCCCAAGCTCTGGGGCCAACGTCCTGACTTTC	CASSPPPLPSSGANVLTF
.	TRBJ1-2	.	TRBV6-1	TGTGCCAGCAGTGAAGGCCGGGGGGGAAACTATGGCTACACCTTC	CASSEGRGGNYGYTF
.	TRBJ1-2	TRBD1	TRBV5-6	TGTGCCAGCAGCTTGGGGACAGGGTCTTTCTCTAACTATGGCTACACCTTC	CASSLGTGSFSNYGYTF
.	TRBJ2-2	TRBD1	TRBV24-1	TGTGCCACCAGTGATCCGGGACAGTCCACCGGGGAGCTGTTTTTT	CATSDPGQSTGELFF
.	TRBJ1-5	.	TRBV2	TGTGCCAGCAGGGACATCTCCGGGAGCCCACCCCAGCATTTT	CASRDISGSPPQHF
.	TRBJ2-1	TRBD2	TRBV4-3	TGCGCCAGCAGCCAAGTGTATGCGGGGGTATACAATGAGCAGTTCTTC	CASSQVYAGVYNEQFF
.	TRBJ1-1	.	TRBV3-1/TRBV3-2	TGTGCCAGCAGCCAGGACAGCTCTATGAACACTGAAGCTTTCTTT	CASSQDSSMNTEAFF
.	TRBJ2-7	TRBD2	TRBV6-5	TGTGCCACACGGGGCGGGAGGTTATACGAGCAGTACTTC	CATRGGRLYEQYF
.	TRBJ2-1	TRBD2	TRBV6-1	TGTGCCAGCAGTGAGGTTCTAGCGGGAGCTTCCTACAATGAGCAGTTCTTC	CASSEVLAGASYNEQFF
.	TRBJ1-2	.	TRBV27	TGTGCCAGCAGTCGAAGGCCCCCGGACATCCTACCATTGGCCTATGGCTACACCTTC	CASSRRPPDILPLAYGYTF
.	TRBJ1-2	.	TRBV10-3	TGTGCCATCAGTGGTGGAGGGTCCAACTATGGCTACACCTTC	CAISGGGSNYGYTF
.	TRBJ2-7	.	TRBV9	TGTGCCAGCAGCCTCGGTGGGACTTCTACCTACGAGCAGTACTTC	CASSLGGTSTYEQYF
.	TRBJ2-7	TRBD1	TRBV6-5	TGTGCCAGCAGATACCGGGACAGGTCCTACGAGCAGTACTTC	CASRYRDRSYEQYF
.	TRBJ1-5	TRBD1	TRBV29-1	TGCAGCGTTGAAACAGGGGGTGGTCAGCCCCAGCATTTT	CSVETGGGQPQHF
.	TRBJ1-2	TRBD1	TRBV14	TGTGCCAGCATTTTAAGGGGGCCGAGGGGCTACACCTTC	CASILRGPRGYTF
.	TRBJ1-2	.	TRBV2	TGTGCCAGCAGCCCCGACAGGACCCTCGCCTTC	CASSPDRTLAF
.	TRBJ1-1	.	TRBV6-5	TGTGCCAGCAGTTACCAGCGGCAAGCTTTCTTT	CASSYQRQAFF
.	TRBJ2-7	TRBD1	TRBV27	TGTGCCAGCAGACCCGCCACAGGGGGCTACACCTACGAGCAGTACTTC	CASRPATGGYTYEQYF
.	TRBJ2-7	.	TRBV7-9	TGTGCCAGCAGCCCCTATCCCCACCTCGACGAGCAGTACTTC	CASSPYPHLDEQYF
.	TRBJ2-1	.	TRBV18	TGTGCCAGCTCACGGACAGAGGGGTACAATGAGCAGTTCTTC	CASSRTEGYNEQFF
.	TRBJ2-1	TRBD2	TRBV7-3	TGTGCCAGCAGCTCGGGACTAGCGGGAGTGAATGAGCAGTTCTTC	CASSSGLAGVNEQFF
.	TRBJ2-7	TRBD2	TRBV7-2	TGTGCCAGCAGCTCTAGCGGGGCCCTTACGTCCTACGAGCAGTACTTC	CASSSSGALTSYEQYF
.	TRBJ2-7	.	TRBV25-1	TGTGCCAGCAGTGAATCCTCCCACGAGCAGTACTTC	CASSESSHEQYF
.	TRBJ1-2	.	TRBV6-1	TGTGCCAGCAGTGAAAGTTGGGCAGGGGATGGCTACACCTTC	CASSESWAGDGYTF
few	TRBJ1-2	.	TRBV27	TGTGCCAGCAGCTCAGGGCTTAACTATGGCTACACCTTC	CASSSGLNYGYTF
.	TRBJ1-6	.	TRBV5-4	TGTGCCAGCAGCTTTGGATGGGGAGACGGGTCACCCCTCCACTTT	CASSFGWGDGSPLHF
few	TRBJ1-4	.	TRBV27	TGTGCCAGCAGTATTCGGACAGCTGGAAATGAAAAACTGTTTTTT	CASSIRTAGNEKLFF
.	TRBJ2-1	.	TRBV7-2	TGTGCCAGCAGCCCCGGACTCCTCTCCTACAATGAGCAGTTCTTC	CASSPGLLSYNEQFF
.	TRBJ2-1	TRBD1	TRBV5-1	TGCGCCAGCAGCGAGCAGACAGGGATCGAGCAGTTCTTC	CASSEQTGIEQFF
.	TRBJ2-1	TRBD2	TRBV11-2	TGTGCCAGCAGCGCCGGGACTAGTCTTAACGCCTACAATGAGCAGTTCTTC	CASSAGTSLNAYNEQFF
.	TRBJ1-3	TRBD1	TRBV7-9	TGTGCCAGCAGCGCGACAGGGGTCTCTGGAAACACCATATATTTT	CASSATGVSGNTIYF
.	TRBJ1-1	.	TRBV7-9	TGTGCCAGCAGCTTAGGGGGGCTGGGCACTGAAGCTTTCTTT	CASSLGGLGTEAFF
.	TRBJ1-4	.	TRBV18	TGTGCCAGCTCACCACCTGAACACCTCAATGAAAAACTGTTTTTT	CASSPPEHLNEKLFF
.	TRBJ2-7	TRBD2	TRBV6-4	TGTGCCAGCACCAGCGGGAACGAGCAGTACTTC	CASTSGNEQYF